Below, 23 T cell receptor beta chains from the same sample are listed, as sequenced in a study of cytomegalovirus exposure and HLA in healthy donors. In the PCR, 60 Vbeta and 13 Jbeta primers were used. TCRdb keeps only in-frame clones here, not all; method: immunoSEQ multiplex PCR. This sample has about 150,000 clones, with about two thirds found just once. The sample consisted of PBMCs. All receptors derive from a young woman in good health and CMV-seronegative.

The sample holds a few counts of this clone. CDR3 residues: CAWSVWARGFDQPQHF. In DNA form, the CDR3 reads TGTGCCTGGAGTGTATGGGCCAGGGGGTTCGACCAGCCCCAGCATTTT. This chain uses TRBV30 with TRBJ1-5; 7 nucleotides align to TRBD1. Germline CDR1 and CDR2: GTSNPN and SVGIG (reference sequence). The J segment lost 7 bases and the V segment lost 0 bases, leaving 12 bases of the junction unmatched. CDR3 size: 16 residues. The full variable domain, completed using reference TRBV30 and TRBJ1-5, is SQTIHQWPATLVQPVGSPLSLECTVEGTSNPNLYWYRQAAGRGLQLLFYSVGIGQISSEVPQNLSASRPQDRQFILSSKKLLLSDSGFYLCAWSVWARGFDQPQHFGDGTRLSIL.

J is TRBJ1-1 and V is TRBV29-1, with 7 bases aligning to TRBD1. Germline V gene lookup returns CDR1 SQVTM and CDR2 ANQGSEA. This CDR3 is built from 15 residues. Trimming cost V 7 bases and J 4 bases; bases outside gene matches: 15. CDR3 sequence (DNA): TGCAGCGACGAGACAGGGCTGAGACTAGTCACTGAAGCTTTCTTT. The encoded protein is CSDETGLRLVTEAFF.

This CDR3 reads CASSRPPGGEGHSGANVLTF. DNA for the CDR3: TGTGCCAGCAGTCGCCCCCCGGGGGGCGAGGGGCACTCTGGGGCCAACGTCCTGACTTTC. The chain combines TRBV28 with TRBJ2-6; tentative D call: TRBD2 (7 bases). Germline assignment: CDR1 MDHEN and CDR2 SYDVKM. The CDR3 loop spans 20 amino acids. V lost 5 bases to trimming and J lost 0 bases, with 23 bases between them.

The rearrangement links TRBV11-2 to TRBJ2-3, with 10 bases matching TRBD1. CDR1 is SGHAT, CDR2 FQNNGV, per germline. The CDR3 is made up of 15 amino acids. V lost 5 bases, J lost 6 bases, and 8 bases stayed unmatched. CDR3 nucleotide sequence: TGTGCCAGCAGCCACAGGACAGGGGGGGCGGATACGCAGTATTTT. This translates into CASSHRTGGADTQYF.

The CDR3: CASSILAGGPGNEQFF. The CDR3 coding sequence is TGTGCCAGTAGTATACTAGCGGGAGGGCCAGGGAATGAGCAGTTCTTC. The chain has TRBV19 and TRBJ2-1; 12 positions match TRBD2. The junction had 6 bases not matched to a gene; V was cut back by 2 bases and J by 7 bases. Germline assignment: CDR1 LNHDA and CDR2 SQIVND (reference sequence). The CDR3 totals 16 residues. Full variable domain (remainder filled in from reference TRBV19 and TRBJ2-1): DGGITQSPKYLFRKEGQNVTLSCEQNLNHDAMYWYRQDPGQGLRLIYYSQIVNDFQKGDIAEGYSVSREKKESFPLTVTSAQKNPTAFYLCASSILAGGPGNEQFFGPGTRLTVL.

The rearrangement joins TRBV2 to TRBJ2-1, with 9 bases fitting TRBD1. There are 15 residues in the CDR3. Germline-derived CDR1 and CDR2 are SNHLY and FYNNEI. V shed 6 bases, J shed 7 bases, and the junction held 10 bases outside the gene matches. CDR3 coding DNA: TGTGCCAGCAGCGGACAGGGGCCCCTCCGGAATGAGCAGTTCTTC. This translates into CASSGQGPLRNEQFF.

The chain joins TRBV2 to TRBJ1-5; 7 nucleotides align to TRBD1. The CDR3 is made up of 14 amino acids. After removal of 6 bases from V and 9 bases from J, the junction contained 11 bases not matched to a gene. From germline, CDR1 is SNHLY and CDR2 FYNNEI. The chain's CDR3 is CASREQGTILPQHF. The CDR3, as DNA: TGTGCCAGCAGGGAACAGGGGACCATTTTGCCCCAGCATTTT.

The chain links TRBV28 to TRBJ1-2; 7 bases map to TRBD1. Per germline, CDR1 MDHEN and CDR2 SYDVKM. Trimming removed 6 bases from V and 6 bases from J; junction bases left unmatched: 7. This CDR3 is built from 13 residues. As DNA, the CDR3 is TGTGCCAGCAGCCTGACAGGGAGTGATGGCTACACCTTC. This gives the protein CASSLTGSDGYTF.

This chain links TRBV13 with TRBJ2-5; 9 positions match TRBD1. The CDR3 consists of 14 residues. The V gene's germline CDR1 is PRHDT and CDR2 FYEKMQ (reference sequence). Losses at the gene ends were 4 bases for V and 6 bases for J; bases not matched to a gene: 6. Here the CDR3 DNA reads TGTGCCAGCAGCTCCGGGACAGGGTTCAAGACCCAGTACTTC. This translates into CASSSGTGFKTQYF.

Concerning this clone itself: The limits of the CDR3 on the DNA are not certain, so only TCRdb's listed CDR3 is given. The V gene is TRBV12-2, the J gene TRBJ2-7; the table gives TRBD1 as D, unverified against the DNA. TRBV12-2 is reported as a pseudogene. With termini counted, the CDR3 has 17 amino acids. CDR3 loop: CASRSNWGRGSCHEQYV.

V and J are TRBV7-2 and TRBJ1-1; D possibly corresponds to TRBD1 (5 bases). V lost 3 bases and J 5 bases, leaving 10 bases between the germline ends. Per germline, CDR1 SGHTA and CDR2 FQGNSA. This CDR3 region has 13 residues. CDR3 bases: TGTGCCAGCAGCTTGATACAGGAAACTGAAGCTTTCTTT. Translating it yields CASSLIQETEAFF.

The chain combines TRBV10-3 with TRBJ2-7, with TRBD2 as a possible D gene (6 bases). This CDR3 has 13 amino acids. CDR1 is ENHRY, CDR2 SYGVKD, per germline. The ends were cut back, 6 bases at V and 2 bases at J, with 11 bases in the middle. The CDR3 region has the DNA TGTGCCATCAGGACGGGGGATACCTACGAGCAGTACTTC. The encoded protein is CAIRTGDTYEQYF.

This chain joins TRBV6-1 and TRBJ2-1; D may be TRBD1 (5 bases). This CDR3 comprises 15 residues. Germline V gene sequence: CDR1 MNHNS, CDR2 SASEGT. V lost 6 bases, J lost 0 bases, and 12 bases lay in between. CDR3 sequence: CASRVTDSSYNEQFF. As DNA, the CDR3 is TGTGCCAGCAGAGTTACAGACAGCTCCTACAATGAGCAGTTCTTC.

This rearrangement joins TRBV5-6 to TRBJ2-1, with 12 bases lining up with TRBD2. The CDR3 extends over 14 amino acids. CDR1 is SGHDT, CDR2 YYEEEE, per germline. The junction had 3 bases not matched to a gene; V was cut back by 2 bases and J by 9 bases. CDR3 DNA sequence: TGTGCCAGCAGCTTCGGGACTAGCGGGCTTGAGCAGTTCTTC. This sequence encodes CASSFGTSGLEQFF. Looking up the rest from reference TRBV5-6 and TRBJ2-1 gives the full variable domain: DAGVTQSPTHLIKTRGQQVTLRCSPKSGHDTVSWYQQALGQGPQFIFQYYEEEERQRGNFPDRFSGHQFPNYSSELNVNALLLGDSALYLCASSFGTSGLEQFFGPGTRLTVL.

V and J are TRBV9 and TRBJ1-1, with D possibly matching TRBD1 (6 bases). CDR3 length: 15 amino acids. CDR1 and CDR2 from the germline V gene are SGDLS and YYNGEE. V lost 4 bases and J 6 bases, leaving 19 bases between the germline ends. The CDR3, as DNA: TGTGCCAGCAGCCCCCGTCTGGGGGCCGATGCTGAAGCTTTCTTT. Amino acids: CASSPRLGADAEAFF.

V usage is TRBV7-3 and J usage is TRBJ1-1; 10 nucleotides agree with TRBD1. There are 14 residues in the CDR3. Trimming at V came to 4 bases and at J to 3 bases, leaving 2 bases not matched to a gene. Germline CDR1 and CDR2: SGHTA and FQGTGA. The chain's CDR3 is CASSSDRGDTEAFF. The DNA for the CDR3 is TGTGCCAGCAGCTCGGACAGGGGGGACACTGAAGCTTTCTTT.

There are many counts of this clone. CDR3: CASSPGRADGYTF. CDR3 nucleotide sequence: TGTGCCAGCTCACCCGGCAGGGCGGATGGCTACACCTTC. The J gene is TRBJ1-2, the V gene TRBV18; TRBD1 might be the D (5 bases). The V end lost 3 bases, the J end lost 6 bases, and 11 bases lay between the germline ends. CDR3 length: 13 residues. CDR1 is KGHSH, CDR2 LQKENI, per germline.

The chain recombines TRBV7-9 with TRBJ2-2; the match to TRBD2 covers 8 bases. The CDR3 loop spans 14 amino acids. CDR1 and CDR2 from the germline V gene are SEHNR and FQNEAQ (reference sequence). With 4 bases clipped from V and 5 bases from J, the junction kept 3 bases outside the gene matches. CDR3 nucleotide sequence: TGTGCCAGCAGCTCGGGACTAGAAACCGGGGAGCTGTTTTTT. It codes for CASSSGLETGELFF. Complete variable domain (other parts from reference TRBV7-9 and TRBJ2-2): DTGVSQNPRHKITKRGQNVTFRCDPISEHNRLYWYRQTLGQGPEFLTYFQNEAQLEKSRLLSDRFSAERPKGSFSTLEIQRTEQGDSAMYLCASSSGLETGELFFGEGSRLTVL.

The CDR3 sequence: CASSIYLLPYNEQFF. For the CDR3, the DNA is TGTGCCAGCAGCATCTACCTATTGCCTTACAATGAGCAGTTCTTC. V is TRBV11-2 and J is TRBJ2-1; D is undetermined. V lost 5 bases and J 4 bases, leaving 15 bases between the germline ends. Germline CDR1 reads SGHAT; CDR2 reads FQNNGV. The CDR3 is 15 amino acids.

This chain connects TRBV9 to TRBJ1-4; no clear D. Germline CDR1 SGDLS, CDR2 YYNGEE. V was shortened by 0 bases and J by 0 bases, with 3 bases between the two germline ends. This CDR3 has 14 amino acids. The CDR3 bases are TGTGCCAGCAGCGTAGCCGCAACTAATGAAAAACTGTTTTTT. Protein product: CASSVAATNEKLFF.

V and J are TRBV7-9 and TRBJ2-2, with 8 bases identical to TRBD2. J was trimmed by 7 bases and V by 5 bases; bases with no gene match: 9. CDR3 size: 15 residues. Germline-derived CDR1 and CDR2 are SEHNR and FQNEAQ (reference sequence). CDR3 coding DNA: TGTGCCAGCAGCCCAGCCCCGGGAGGGGTCGGGGAGCTGTTTTTT. Its translation: CASSPAPGGVGELFF.

The chain recombines TRBV11-2 with TRBJ1-1; 7 bases match TRBD1. Per germline, CDR1 SGHAT and CDR2 FQNNGV. V lost 1 base to trimming and J lost 5 bases; unmatched junction nucleotides: 13. The CDR3 sequence is 17 residues long. This CDR3 is CASSLGRGGRGQTEAFF. CDR3 sequence (DNA): TGTGCCAGCAGCTTAGGGCGAGGGGGCCGAGGGCAGACTGAAGCTTTCTTT.

A remark on this clone: This sample also contains other DNA sequences that code for the same CDR3. The chain joins TRBV7-9 to TRBJ2-3; a possible D gene is TRBD2 (7 bases). This CDR3 has 16 amino acids. CDR1 is SEHNR and CDR2 is FQNEAQ in the germline V gene (reference sequence). The ends were cut back, 5 bases at V and 3 bases at J, with 18 bases in the middle. The CDR3 bases are TGTGCCAGCAGCCTACAGGGAACTAGCGAGACAGATACGCAGTATTTT. Residues: CASSLQGTSETDTQYF.